Only a few counts were recorded for the clone carrying this TCR beta chain. Antigen specificity is unknown. This record comes from a study of T-cell memory formation after mild COVID-19. This CDR3 is built from 15 residues. J gave up 1 base and V 5 bases, and 4 bases lay outside the gene matches. The study, taken as a whole, reports: There were some responding clones in pre-infection memory, which suggested that cross-reactive memory had joined. A second wave of clones peaked on day 37, and their SARS-CoV-2 specificity went unconfirmed. Contracting clones from day 15 to 85 showed balanced CD4/CD8; later expanders favored CD4+.

After 5'RACE with constant-segment primers, TCR alpha and TCR beta cDNA libraries carrying sample barcodes and UMIs were obtained. TCRdb independently ran MiXCR on the 5' RACE reads; one entry per CDR3 protein. This table holds roughly 350,000 distinct CDR3 sequences, around 21% found once. The chain combines TRBV12-3 or TRBV12-4 with TRBJ1-1; TRBD1 matches 10 bases. This receptor was identified in an adult woman who had mild COVID-19 (a few samples of this study predate the infection). Cell type and time point are not known. The sequenced material came from PBMCs or a T cell subset sorted from them (not recorded which). DNA for the CDR3: TGTGCCAGCAGTCCTGGGACAGGGGCGAACACTGAAGCTTTCTTT. Protein product: CASSPGTGANTEAFF.